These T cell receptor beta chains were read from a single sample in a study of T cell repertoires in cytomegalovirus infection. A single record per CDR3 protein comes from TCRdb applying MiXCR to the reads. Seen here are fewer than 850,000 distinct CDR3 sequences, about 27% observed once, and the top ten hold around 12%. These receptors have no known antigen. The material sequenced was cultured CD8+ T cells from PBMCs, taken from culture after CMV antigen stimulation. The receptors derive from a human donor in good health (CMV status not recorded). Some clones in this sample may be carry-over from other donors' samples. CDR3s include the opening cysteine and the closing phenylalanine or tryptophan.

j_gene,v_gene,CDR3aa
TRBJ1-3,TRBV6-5,CASSSRASSGNTIYF
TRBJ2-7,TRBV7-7,CASSLNPTYEQYF
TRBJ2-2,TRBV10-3,CAISGTLANTGELFF
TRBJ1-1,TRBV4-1,CASTDGNFMNTEAFF
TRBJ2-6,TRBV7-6,CASSLAAGIPLSGANVLTF
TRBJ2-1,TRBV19,CASSTLAGGPHDEQFF
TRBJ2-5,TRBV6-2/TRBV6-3,CASSPLDQQETQYF
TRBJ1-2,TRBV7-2,CASSPRLLGYGYTF
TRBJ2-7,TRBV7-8,CASSLDGGLNEQYF
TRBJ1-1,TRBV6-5,CASSEGGGKPNTEAFF
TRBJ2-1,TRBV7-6,CASSLATPPAGDYNEQFF
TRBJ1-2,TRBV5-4,CASSDSGQLDGYTF
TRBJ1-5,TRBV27,CASSLSVNQPQHF
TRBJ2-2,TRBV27,CASSRTAAGELFF
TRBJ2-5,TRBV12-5,CASGPGLAGVQETQYF
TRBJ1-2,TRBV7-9,CASSFMGYALYGYTF
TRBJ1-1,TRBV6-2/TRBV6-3,CASSYIRNTEAFF
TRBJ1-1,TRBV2,CASSRDRRNTEAFF
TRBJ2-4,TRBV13,CASTGSGTAKNIQYF
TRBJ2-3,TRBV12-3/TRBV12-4,CASNMMGGATDTQYF
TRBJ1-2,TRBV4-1,CASSHPSPEHYGYTF
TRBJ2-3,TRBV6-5,CASSYGMEAGGRSDTQYF
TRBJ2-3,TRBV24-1,CATSDSSGGRGTDTQYF
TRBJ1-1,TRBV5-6,CASSWREPNTEAFF
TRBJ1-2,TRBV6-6,CASSYSRGDSQYGYTF
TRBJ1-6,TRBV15,CATRDRVRALHF
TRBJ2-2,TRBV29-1,CSVEPTSTGELFF
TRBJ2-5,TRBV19,CASSMWTGGETQYF
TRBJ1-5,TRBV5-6,CASSLGDLGRGRVQPQHF
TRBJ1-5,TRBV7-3,CASSLVGDSWPGPQHF
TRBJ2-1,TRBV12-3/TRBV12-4,CASNEINEQFF
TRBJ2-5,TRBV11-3,CASSNPTSGGQETQYF
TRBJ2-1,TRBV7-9,CASSLPAGGPSNEQFF
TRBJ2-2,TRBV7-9,CASSVSQTGITGELFF
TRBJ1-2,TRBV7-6,CASSLGQGEYYGYTF
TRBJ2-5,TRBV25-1,CASSEYTSYQETQYF
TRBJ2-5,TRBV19,CASSPRQDPETQYF
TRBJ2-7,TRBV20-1,CSGRGGLRSYEQYF
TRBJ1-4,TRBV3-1,CASSQGTGVFRTNNEKLFF
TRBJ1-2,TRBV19,CASSIALGRNGFYGYTF
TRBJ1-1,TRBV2,CASSEDGDLVGEGSAFF
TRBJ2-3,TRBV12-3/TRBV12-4,CASSLAGGLSTDTQYF
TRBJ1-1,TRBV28,CASSFSTQRLNTEAFF